This entry lists 29 T cell receptor beta chains sequenced from one sample in a study of Ad26.COV2.S vaccination and SARS-CoV-2 variants. Clones were read by immunoSEQ multiplex PCR, and TCRdb kept only the in-frame ones, dropping some. This table holds 85,000 to 95,000 clones, less than 85% found once. The starting material was peripheral blood, obtained after recovery from COVID-19. Receptors originate from a human donor who had recovered from COVID-19.

The chain is built from TRBV6-6 and TRBJ2-7; TRBD1 matches at 9 bases. Germline V lookup: CDR1 MNHNY, CDR2 SVGAGI (reference sequence). The CDR3 length is 14 residues. Trimming removed 4 bases from V and 3 bases from J; junction bases left unmatched: 4. CDR3 coding DNA: TGTGCCAGCAGTTCCTGGGGACAGGGCTACGAGCAGTACTTC. This translates into CASSSWGQGYEQYF.

CDR3: CASSSSTGRLYIEQFF. CDR3 nucleotide sequence: TGTGCCAGCAGCTCCTCGACAGGCCGCCTTTACATCGAGCAGTTCTTC. The chain combines TRBV7-9 with TRBJ2-1; D is perhaps TRBD1 (6 bases). The CDR3 is 16 amino acids. With 4 bases removed from V and 10 bases from J, the gap between germline ends came to 23 bases. CDR1 and CDR2 from the germline V gene are SEHNR and FQNEAQ (reference sequence).

V is TRBV28 and J is TRBJ2-1, with 15 bases aligning to TRBD2. Germline V gene data show CDR1 as MDHEN and CDR2 as SYDVKM. V was pared by 4 bases and J by 9 bases, with 7 bases of the junction left unmatched. CDR3 length: 16 residues. CDR3 amino acids: CASSSGLAGGRSEQFF. The CDR3, as DNA: TGTGCCAGCAGTTCCGGACTAGCGGGAGGGCGAAGTGAGCAGTTCTTC.

The chain recombines TRBV28 with TRBJ2-3; 12 nucleotides agree with TRBD2. The germline V gene has CDR1 MDHEN and CDR2 SYDVKM. This CDR3 is 18 amino acids long. The V segment lost 0 bases and the J segment 3 bases; nucleotides outside the gene matches: 7. CDR3 nucleotide sequence: TGTGCCAGCAGTTTATGGCTAGCGGGAGGGCCGTCTACAGATACGCAGTATTTT. Encoded protein: CASSLWLAGGPSTDTQYF.

The V gene is TRBV11-2, the J gene TRBJ1-6; D perhaps matches TRBD1 (6 bases). V was clipped by 3 bases and J by 9 bases, with 15 bases between them. Germline CDR1 and CDR2: SGHAT and FQNNGV. The CDR3 runs to 15 residues. For the CDR3, the DNA is TGTGCCAGCAGCTTGGGGGGGGCGATTAGTTCACCCCTCCACTTT. Protein product: CASSLGGAISSPLHF.

The chain recombines TRBV7-2 with TRBJ2-3; D remains ambiguous. The germline V gene encodes CDR1 SGHTA and CDR2 FQGNSA. This CDR3 comprises 12 residues. V lost 5 bases and J lost 6, with 9 bases in between. The CDR3 DNA follows: TGTGCCAGCAGCCCCGGCGTCGATACGCAGTATTTT. Its translation: CASSPGVDTQYF.

The chain carries TRBV19 and TRBJ2-7; 7 bases match TRBD2. The CDR3 sequence is 17 residues long. Germline V lookup: CDR1 LNHDA, CDR2 SQIVND (reference sequence). V shed 0 bases and J 0 bases; nucleotides not matched to a gene: 8. CDR3 loop: CASSIDSAGEFSYEQYF. The CDR3 bases are TGTGCCAGTAGTATAGATTCTGCGGGGGAATTCTCCTACGAGCAGTACTTC.

The chain joins TRBV28 to TRBJ1-5, with a weak D call TRBD1 (5 bases). V lost 2 bases and J 2 bases, leaving 13 bases between the germline ends. Germline values: CDR1 MDHEN, CDR2 SYDVKM. This CDR3 has 16 amino acids. The CDR3 spells CASSLQGPGGNQPQHF. CDR3 in DNA: TGTGCCAGCAGTTTACAGGGTCCAGGTGGCAATCAGCCCCAGCATTTT. The whole variable domain, remainder taken from reference TRBV28 and TRBJ1-5, is DVKVTQSSRYLVKRTGEKVFLECVQDMDHENMFWYRQDPGLGLRLIYFSYDVKMKEKGDIPEGYSVSREKKERFSLILESASTNQTSMYLCASSLQGPGGNQPQHFGDGTRLSIL.

The chain joins TRBV9 to TRBJ1-1, with D possibly TRBD1 on 5 matching bases. CDR1 SGDLS and CDR2 YYNGEE come from the germline V gene. The CDR3 contains 14 residues. The ends were cut back, 0 bases at V and 0 bases at J, with 6 bases in the middle. DNA of the CDR3: TGTGCCAGCAGCGTAGGAGGGGTGAACACTGAAGCTTTCTTT. It yields the protein CASSVGGVNTEAFF.

This chain links TRBV4-3 with TRBJ2-6; D unclear. This CDR3 has 16 amino acids. Germline V CDR1 and CDR2: LGHNA, YSLEER. The V end lost 0 bases, the J end lost 1 base, and 7 bases lay between the germline ends. DNA for the CDR3: TGCGCCAGCAGCCAAGATTACTATTCTGGGGCCAACGTCCTGACTTTC. This gives the protein CASSQDYYSGANVLTF.

V and J are TRBV4-1 and TRBJ2-5; 8 nucleotides agree with TRBD1. The trim removed 8 bases at V and 5 bases at J, leaving 13 bases unmatched. This CDR3 contains 15 residues. From germline, CDR1 is MGHRA and CDR2 YSYEKL. CDR3 sequence: CASSRRTGTDETQYF. In nucleotides, the CDR3 is TGCGCCAGCTCCCGAAGGACAGGGACGGACGAGACCCAGTACTTC.

J is TRBJ2-3 and V is TRBV18, with D hard to call. Trimming left V 0 bases short and J 0 bases short, with 4 bases between. Germline assignment: CDR1 KGHSH and CDR2 LQKENI. The CDR3 loop spans 14 amino acids. The CDR3 sequence: CASSPPRSTDTQYF. The DNA for the CDR3 is TGTGCCAGCTCACCACCGAGGAGCACAGATACGCAGTATTTT.

The chain combines TRBV6-5 with TRBJ2-7, with TRBD1 as a possible D gene (6 bases). The V and J ends lost 0 bases and 7 bases respectively, with 10 bases between them. Germline lookup yields CDR1 MNHEY and CDR2 SVGAGI. CDR3 length: 13 residues. DNA of the CDR3: TGTGCCAGCAGTTACTCGGGGGCCCTAGAGCAGTACTTC. It codes for CASSYSGALEQYF.

This chain uses TRBV12-3 or TRBV12-4 with TRBJ2-1, with D uncertain. V was clipped by 5 bases and J by 7 bases, with 12 bases between them. There are 13 residues in the CDR3. The CDR3 protein is CASSGLRKNEQFF. Written as DNA, the CDR3 is TGTGCCAGCAGTGGCCTTCGGAAGAATGAGCAGTTCTTC.

The J gene is TRBJ2-5, the V gene TRBV3-1 (or the pseudogene TRBV3-2); TRBD2 might be the D (5 bases). Trimming left V 1 base short and J 0 bases short, with 12 bases between. This CDR3 has 16 amino acids. Germline V gene sequence: CDR1 LGHDT, CDR2 YNNKEL (reference sequence). CDR3 sequence reads: CASSQGEGSYQETQYF. The CDR3 bases are TGTGCCAGCAGCCAAGGAGAGGGTTCGTACCAAGAGACCCAGTACTTC.

The chain joins TRBV13 to TRBJ2-5; D gene unclear. This CDR3 region has 13 residues. Looked up from germline, CDR1 is PRHDT and CDR2 is FYEKMQ (reference sequence). V lost 5 bases, J lost 5 bases, and 12 bases lay in between. The CDR3: CASSPIRRETQYF. In nucleotides, the CDR3 is TGTGCCAGCAGCCCAATCCGCCGGGAGACCCAGTACTTC.

The rearrangement links TRBV25-1 to TRBJ2-4, with no clear D. There are 15 residues in the CDR3. The germline V and J ends were trimmed by 2 bases and 8 bases, with 16 bases remaining between them. The germline CDR1 and CDR2 sequences are MGHDK and SYGVNS. CDR3 in DNA: TGTGCCAGCAGTGAACCGGCCGGAAACAATGACATTCAGTACTTC. It translates to CASSEPAGNNDIQYF.

The chain couples TRBV11-2 to TRBJ2-5; D tentatively fits TRBD1 or TRBD2 (5 bases each). Looked up from germline, CDR1 is SGHAT and CDR2 is FQNNGV. V was pared by 5 bases and J by 0 bases, with 16 bases between. The CDR3 has 16 residues. The CDR3 here is CASSLPGGRYQETQYF. CDR3 coding DNA: TGTGCCAGCAGCCTCCCTGGGGGACGTTACCAAGAGACCCAGTACTTC.

The genes are TRBV7-3 and TRBJ1-1; weak D call: TRBD1 (6 bases). The CDR3 contains 14 residues. Germline CDR1 and CDR2: SGHTA and FQGTGA. Trimming took 2 bases from V and 1 from J, leaving 8 bases between them. CDR3 sequence: CASSLGGQNTEAFF. The CDR3 bases are TGTGCCAGCAGCTTAGGGGGGCAGAACACTGAAGCTTTCTTT.

This chain joins TRBV19 and TRBJ2-1, with 9 bases identical to TRBD1. V was clipped by 5 bases and J by 1 base; unmatched bases: 9. CDR1 is LNHDA and CDR2 is SQIVND in the germline V gene (reference sequence). The CDR3 is 17 amino acids. DNA of the CDR3: TGTGCCAGTAGTTTTTCTACCGGGACAGGGTCCTACAATGAGCAGTTCTTC. It is translated as CASSFSTGTGSYNEQFF. Combining the CDR3 with reference TRBV19 and TRBJ2-1 gives the whole variable domain DGGITQSPKYLFRKEGQNVTLSCEQNLNHDAMYWYRQDPGQGLRLIYYSQIVNDFQKGDIAEGYSVSREKKESFPLTVTSAQKNPTAFYLCASSFSTGTGSYNEQFFGPGTRLTVL.

V is TRBV7-9 and J is TRBJ1-2, with D unresolved. Germline V gene data show CDR1 as SEHNR and CDR2 as FQNEAQ (reference sequence). V lost 4 bases to trimming and J lost 5 bases, with 17 bases between them. The CDR3 contains 15 residues. CDR3 coding DNA: TGTGCCAGCAGCTATAGTCAAGGGATGGGGTATGGCTACACCTTC. The encoded protein is CASSYSQGMGYGYTF.

This rearrangement joins TRBV6-2 or TRBV6-3 to TRBJ2-2, with TRBD2 matching 7 bases. The trim removed 4 bases at V and 6 bases at J, leaving 11 bases unmatched. CDR3 length: 16 amino acids. Germline V gives CDR1 MNHEY, CDR2 SVGEGT. The CDR3 sequence: CASSSYGAGASGELFF. The CDR3 DNA reads as TGTGCCAGCAGTTCCTATGGGGCGGGAGCCTCCGGGGAGCTGTTTTTT.

The chain links TRBV6-5 to TRBJ2-7; the match to TRBD2 covers 8 bases. Trimming removed 10 bases from V and 0 bases from J; junction bases left unmatched: 5. Germline V gives CDR1 MNHEY, CDR2 SVGAGI. The CDR3 runs 13 residues. CDR3: CAINSGDSYEQYF. The CDR3 coding sequence is TGTGCCATTAATAGCGGGGACTCCTACGAGCAGTACTTC.

The V call is TRBV3-1 (or the pseudogene TRBV3-2), the J call TRBJ2-2; D is unresolved. V lost 1 base, J lost 5 bases, and 8 bases lay in between. The germline V gene has CDR1 LGHDT and CDR2 YNNKEL (reference sequence). The CDR3 spans 14 residues. This chain's CDR3 is CASSQGYMTGELFF. CDR3 DNA sequence: TGTGCCAGCAGCCAAGGGTACATGACCGGGGAGCTGTTTTTT.

V gene TRBV4-3 combines with J gene TRBJ2-1; either TRBD1 or TRBD2 may fit D (5 bases each). The V end lost 0 bases, the J end lost 13 bases, and 16 bases lay between the germline ends. Germline loops: CDR1 LGHNA, CDR2 YSLEER. The CDR3 is made up of 14 amino acids. The CDR3 DNA reads as TGCGCCAGCAGCCAAGACCCGGGACGCCCGGACCAGTTCTTC. Amino acids: CASSQDPGRPDQFF.

The V call is TRBV15, the J call TRBJ1-5; 10 nucleotides align to TRBD1. This CDR3 has 19 residues. Germline assignment: CDR1 LNHNV and CDR2 YYDKDF (reference sequence). With 0 bases clipped from V and 5 bases from J, the junction kept 13 bases outside the gene matches. CDR3 loop: CATSRDLLVWTGGYQPQHF. CDR3 nucleotides: TGTGCCACCAGCAGAGATCTTTTAGTTTGGACAGGGGGATATCAGCCCCAGCATTTT.

J is TRBJ2-2 and V is TRBV19; no clear D. The V and J ends lost 3 bases and 5 bases respectively, with 4 bases between them. The CDR3 loop spans 12 amino acids. Germline assignment: CDR1 LNHDA and CDR2 SQIVND (reference sequence). The CDR3 nucleotides read TGTGCCAGTAGTATTTTTACCGGGGAGCTGTTTTTT. It specifies CASSIFTGELFF. Full variable domain (rest looked up from reference TRBV19 and TRBJ2-2): DGGITQSPKYLFRKEGQNVTLSCEQNLNHDAMYWYRQDPGQGLRLIYYSQIVNDFQKGDIAEGYSVSREKKESFPLTVTSAQKNPTAFYLCASSIFTGELFFGEGSRLTVL.

This sequence joins TRBV15 and TRBJ2-3, with TRBD1 as a possible D gene (5 bases). The CDR3 spans 13 residues. The V end lost 0 bases, the J end lost 10 bases, and 11 bases lay between the germline ends. Germline CDR1 reads LNHNV; CDR2 reads YYDKDF (reference sequence). The CDR3 nucleotides read TGTGCCACCAGCAGAGATGCTGGGGCTCCGCAGTATTTT. It yields the protein CATSRDAGAPQYF.

The V and J genes are TRBV6-2 or TRBV6-3 and TRBJ2-1, with 12 bases identical to TRBD1. V dropped 6 bases and J dropped 3; count of bases not matched to a gene: 6. Per the germline V gene, CDR1 is MNHEY and CDR2 is SVGEGT. This CDR3 is built from 16 residues. The CDR3 loop is CASSGGQGAYYNEQFF. The CDR3 nucleotides are TGTGCCAGCAGCGGGGGACAGGGGGCATACTACAATGAGCAGTTCTTC.